Below, 30 T cell receptor beta chains from the same sample are listed, as sequenced in a study of T cell changes during pregnancy in multiple sclerosis. Assay: immunoSEQ multiplex PCR; the TCRdb copy retains only in-frame clones and omits some. This table holds around 35,000 clones, 90% found once. This specimen consisted of CD4+ T cells from peripheral blood mononuclear cells, obtained in the second trimester of pregnancy. Receptor source: a female donor with multiple sclerosis, enrolled in a pregnancy study.

The rearrangement uses TRBV11-3 and TRBJ2-2; possible D gene TRBD2, 5 bases. V was clipped by 8 bases and J by 6 bases, with 10 bases between them. This CDR3 comprises 12 residues. Germline V CDR1 and CDR2: SGHNT, YENEEA. The CDR3 loop is CASRGLSGELFF. The CDR3 region has the DNA TGTGCCAGCCGCGGGCTCTCCGGGGAGCTGTTTTTT.

The CDR3 coding sequence is TGTGCCAGCAGCAAACCGGGACAGGGGGGGAACACTGAAGCTTTCTTT. Its protein is CASSKPGQGGNTEAFF. This chain links TRBV21-1 with TRBJ1-1; TRBD1, the table's D call, lacks a check against the DNA. TRBV21-1 is annotated as a pseudogene. The CDR3 spans 16 residues.

This chain links TRBV7-9 with TRBJ1-1, with D unresolved. Per the germline V gene, CDR1 is SEHNR and CDR2 is FQNEAQ (reference sequence). The germline V and J ends were trimmed by 9 bases and 3 bases, with 5 bases remaining between them. The CDR3 spans 10 residues. The CDR3 region has the DNA TGTGCCAGGGAGTACACTGAAGCTTTCTTT. Amino acids: CAREYTEAFF.

The chain couples TRBV7-9 to TRBJ2-4, with no clear D. V was pared by 3 bases and J by 0 bases, with 15 bases between. The CDR3 extends over 17 amino acids. Per the germline V gene, CDR1 is SEHNR and CDR2 is FQNEAQ (reference sequence). CDR3 loop: CASSFGVQRLAKNIQYF. CDR3 bases: TGTGCCAGCAGCTTTGGAGTCCAGAGACTAGCCAAAAACATTCAGTACTTC.

The J gene is TRBJ2-1, the V gene TRBV5-1; 10 bases are a match to TRBD2. The CDR3 is 15 residues long. The junction had 4 bases not matched to a gene; V was cut back by 3 bases and J by 4 bases. Germline CDR1 SGHRS, CDR2 YFSETQ. CDR3 loop: CASSSLAGPYNEQFF. CDR3 nucleotides: TGCGCCAGCAGCTCACTAGCGGGGCCATACAATGAGCAGTTCTTC.

V is TRBV18 and J is TRBJ1-5; D remains ambiguous. The length of the CDR3 is 14 residues. Trimming shortened V by 3 bases and J by 3 bases, and 9 bases separated the two germline ends. CDR1 and CDR2 from the germline V gene are KGHSH and LQKENI. This CDR3 is CASSPGQDNQPQHF. The CDR3 bases are TGTGCCAGCTCACCTGGCCAGGACAATCAGCCCCAGCATTTT. The complete variable domain, with remaining parts taken from reference TRBV18 and TRBJ1-5, reads NAGVMQNPRHLVRRRGQEARLRCSPMKGHSHVYWYRQLPEEGLKFMVYLQKENIIDESGMPKERFSAEFPKEGPSILRIQQVVRGDSAAYFCASSPGQDNQPQHFGDGTRLSIL.

This clone appeared a single time. The rearrangement links TRBV7-9 to TRBJ1-2, with 7 positions matching TRBD1. Trimming removed 5 bases from V and 3 bases from J; junction bases left unmatched: 6. Germline V lookup: CDR1 SEHNR, CDR2 FQNEAQ (reference sequence). This CDR3 is 14 amino acids long. The CDR3 DNA is TGTGCCAGCAGCCCGCTTGGGACAGACTATGGCTACACCTTC. Encoded protein: CASSPLGTDYGYTF.

V usage is TRBV30 and J usage is TRBJ2-7; a possible D gene is TRBD1 (5 bases). Germline V CDR1 and CDR2: GTSNPN, SVGIG (reference sequence). The CDR3 consists of 12 residues. V dropped 2 bases and J dropped 1 base, with 6 bases sitting between them. The CDR3 coding sequence is TGTGCCTGGAGTCGACAGTCCTACGAGCAGTACTTC. Protein: CAWSRQSYEQYF.

The J gene is TRBJ1-6, the V gene TRBV6-5; 9 bases are shared with TRBD1. There are 15 residues in the CDR3. After removal of 4 bases from V and 8 bases from J, the junction contained 6 bases not matched to a gene. Per germline, CDR1 MNHEY and CDR2 SVGAGI. The CDR3 sequence is CASSSGQGPHSPLHF. In nucleotides, the CDR3 is TGTGCCAGCAGTTCGGGACAGGGTCCTCATTCACCCCTCCACTTT.

V gene TRBV18 combines with J gene TRBJ2-7; TRBD1 aligns across 7 bases. Germline values: CDR1 KGHSH, CDR2 LQKENI. There are 13 residues in the CDR3. Trimming at V came to 6 bases and at J to 5 bases, leaving 7 bases not matched to a gene. The CDR3 loop is CASSLTGFDEQYF. The CDR3 DNA follows: TGTGCCAGCTCTTTGACAGGGTTCGACGAGCAGTACTTC. The full variable domain, rest sourced from reference TRBV18 and TRBJ2-7, is NAGVMQNPRHLVRRRGQEARLRCSPMKGHSHVYWYRQLPEEGLKFMVYLQKENIIDESGMPKERFSAEFPKEGPSILRIQQVVRGDSAAYFCASSLTGFDEQYFGPGTRLTVT.

This chain joins TRBV19 and TRBJ1-5; tentative D call: TRBD1 (5 bases). V was trimmed by 6 bases and J by 3 bases, leaving 15 bases between them. Germline V gene lookup returns CDR1 LNHDA and CDR2 SQIVND (reference sequence). The CDR3 extends over 15 amino acids. The CDR3 region is CASSPSGQVNQPQHF. The CDR3, as DNA: TGTGCCAGTAGCCCCTCAGGGCAGGTCAATCAGCCCCAGCATTTT.

The genes are TRBV19 and TRBJ2-5; possibly TRBD2 for D (5 bases). V lost 5 bases and J lost 5, with 12 bases in between. The CDR3 is made up of 13 amino acids. CDR1 is LNHDA, CDR2 SQIVND, per germline (reference sequence). The CDR3 reads CASSVGNAETQYF. The CDR3 region has the DNA TGTGCCAGTAGTGTCGGGAACGCGGAGACCCAGTACTTC.

The V call is TRBV28, the J call TRBJ2-7; TRBD1 matches 12 bases. The germline V gene has CDR1 MDHEN and CDR2 SYDVKM. This CDR3 comprises 16 residues. V trimming: 5 bases; J trimming: 2 bases; junction bases outside the gene matches: 7. The CDR3: CASSQWDRGPPYEQYF. The CDR3 nucleotides read TGTGCCAGCAGTCAATGGGACAGGGGGCCACCCTACGAGCAGTACTTC.

Only one count was recorded for this clone. This chain joins TRBV7-2 and TRBJ1-2, with D maybe TRBD1 (6 bases). The V gene's germline CDR1 is SGHTA and CDR2 FQGNSA. The V end lost 1 base, the J end lost 4 bases, and 13 bases lay between the germline ends. CDR3 length: 15 residues. The CDR3 loop reads CASSLGAEGGYGYTF. The CDR3 DNA reads as TGTGCCAGCAGCTTAGGAGCTGAAGGGGGCTATGGCTACACCTTC.

V usage is TRBV2 and J usage is TRBJ2-1; D is possibly TRBD2 (5 bases). The V end lost 8 bases, the J end lost 10 bases, and 6 bases lay between the germline ends. Germline V gene lookup returns CDR1 SNHLY and CDR2 FYNNEI. This CDR3 is built from 9 residues. CDR3 protein: CASRGEQFF. The CDR3 DNA reads TGTGCCAGCCGCGGGGAGCAGTTCTTC.

The rearrangement links TRBV7-2 to TRBJ1-1; 7 bases align to TRBD1. This CDR3 is built from 13 residues. V gave up 5 bases and J gave up 6 bases; unmatched junction bases: 6. The germline CDR1 and CDR2 sequences are SGHTA and FQGNSA. The DNA of the CDR3 is TGTGCCAGCAGCCCGACAGGGCCCGCTGAAGCTTTCTTT. This encodes CASSPTGPAEAFF.

The chain employs TRBV19 and TRBJ2-5, with 9 bases matching TRBD1. The germline V gene has CDR1 LNHDA and CDR2 SQIVND (reference sequence). The CDR3 has 15 residues. V trimming: 3 bases; J trimming: 5 bases; junction bases outside the gene matches: 7. As DNA, the CDR3 is TGTGCCAGTAGTATGGGGGACAGGGAGAGGGAGACCCAGTACTTC. Protein sequence: CASSMGDRERETQYF.

The rearrangement joins TRBV6-6 to TRBJ2-7, with 8 bases that match TRBD2. V shed 6 bases and J 2 bases; nucleotides not matched to a gene: 9. The CDR3 length is 15 residues. Germline-derived CDR1 and CDR2 are MNHNY and SVGAGI (reference sequence). The CDR3 region is CASRSAGLEPYEQYF. The DNA of the CDR3 is TGTGCCAGCAGATCCGCGGGACTAGAGCCCTACGAGCAGTACTTC.

This clone is medium-sized by share. The CDR3 bases are TGTGCCAGCAGCCCGTGGTACCGGGTCGGGACTTTCTCTGGAAACACCATATATTTT. It yields the protein CASSPWYRVGTFSGNTIYF. The genes are TRBV5-6 and TRBJ1-3, with D perhaps TRBD1 (5 bases). Trimming left V 4 bases short and J 0 bases short, with 23 bases between. Germline V gene sequence: CDR1 SGHDT, CDR2 YYEEEE. The length of the CDR3 is 19 residues.

This clone was counted only a few times. This chain connects TRBV11-2 to TRBJ2-2, with D possibly matching TRBD2 (5 bases). Germline V gene data show CDR1 as SGHAT and CDR2 as FQNNGV. V shed 6 bases and J shed 4 bases, with 18 bases lying between them. The CDR3 consists of 16 residues. The CDR3 here is CASSPSPRGATGELFF. Here the CDR3 DNA reads TGTGCCAGCAGTCCCAGCCCCCGGGGTGCCACCGGGGAGCTGTTTTTT. Using reference TRBV11-2 and TRBJ2-2 for the parts outside the CDR3, the full variable domain is EAGVAQSPRYKIIEKRQSVAFWCNPISGHATLYWYQQILGQGPKLLIQFQNNGVVDDSQLPKDRFSAERLKGVDSTLKIQPAKLEDSAVYLCASSPSPRGATGELFFGEGSRLTVL.

V and J are TRBV19 and TRBJ1-1; D is possibly TRBD1 (5 bases). Germline V gene data show CDR1 as LNHDA and CDR2 as SQIVND (reference sequence). V lost 3 bases to trimming and J lost 1 base, with 12 bases between them. The CDR3 has 15 amino acids. The CDR3 is CASSIQTRENTEAFF. The CDR3, as DNA: TGTGCCAGTAGTATCCAAACCAGGGAGAACACTGAAGCTTTCTTT.

This clone was observed a single time. This chain joins TRBV5-8 and TRBJ2-1; the D gene is possibly TRBD2 (6 bases). The CDR3 sequence is 17 residues long. CDR1 and CDR2 from the germline V gene are SGHTS and YDEGEE. With 0 bases removed from V and 3 bases from J, the gap between germline ends came to 16 bases. The CDR3 coding sequence is TGTGCCAGCAGCTTGGGTTATTTGGCTAGCGACTACAATGAGCAGTTCTTC. Translation: CASSLGYLASDYNEQFF.

The rearrangement joins TRBV18 to TRBJ2-2, with 7 bases aligning to TRBD1. V lost 5 bases to trimming and J lost 4 bases; unmatched junction nucleotides: 4. CDR1 and CDR2 from the germline V gene are KGHSH and LQKENI. CDR3 length equals 14 residues. The CDR3 spells CASSEQGSTGELFF. The CDR3 bases are TGTGCCAGCTCAGAACAGGGGAGCACCGGGGAGCTGTTTTTT.

V usage is TRBV6-5 and J usage is TRBJ2-7; tentatively, D is TRBD1 (7 bases). The CDR3 contains 14 residues. In germline, CDR1 is MNHEY, CDR2 SVGAGI. V was trimmed by 5 bases and J by 4 bases, leaving 15 bases between them. This chain's CDR3 is CASSRQGLGYEQYF. In DNA, the CDR3 is TGTGCCAGCAGTAGACAGGGACTCGGGTACGAGCAGTACTTC.

The V gene is TRBV19, the J gene TRBJ1-2, with D possibly TRBD1 on 6 matching bases. Deletions cut 7 bases from V and 4 bases from J, with 10 bases between. Germline loops: CDR1 LNHDA, CDR2 SQIVND (reference sequence). The CDR3 spans 12 residues. In DNA form, the CDR3 reads TGTGCCAGTAACTGGGGGCTCTATGGCTACACCTTC. Residues: CASNWGLYGYTF.

The chain's CDR3 is CASSEAPWRGMRGYTF. CDR3 coding DNA: TGTGCCAGCAGTGAAGCCCCGTGGCGGGGGATGCGAGGCTACACCTTC. The chain carries TRBV2 and TRBJ1-2; TRBD1 is a possible D gene (5 bases). Between the trimmed V and J ends, which lost 0 bases and 8 bases, there was a span of 19 bases. Per the germline V gene, CDR1 is SNHLY and CDR2 is FYNNEI. The CDR3 length is 16 residues.

The chain has TRBV7-9 and TRBJ1-5; tentative D call: TRBD1 (5 bases). Germline CDR1 is SEHNR and CDR2 is FQNEAQ (reference sequence). The CDR3 totals 12 residues. The V end was cut by 0 bases, the J end by 9 bases, with 6 bases between. This CDR3 is CASSLAQGPQHF. As DNA, the CDR3 is TGTGCCAGCAGCTTAGCGCAGGGGCCCCAGCATTTT. The complete variable domain, with remaining parts taken from reference TRBV7-9 and TRBJ1-5, reads DTGVSQNPRHKITKRGQNVTFRCDPISEHNRLYWYRQTLGQGPEFLTYFQNEAQLEKSRLLSDRFSAERPKGSFSTLEIQRTEQGDSAMYLCASSLAQGPQHFGDGTRLSIL.

The chain employs TRBV6-5 and TRBJ1-2; 9 bases fit TRBD1. Germline V gives CDR1 MNHEY, CDR2 SVGAGI. Losses at the gene ends were 6 bases for V and 8 bases for J; bases not matched to a gene: 7. This CDR3 region has 13 residues. The CDR3: CASSRRDREGYTF. In DNA form, the CDR3 reads TGTGCCAGCAGCCGTCGGGACAGGGAGGGCTACACCTTC.

The rearrangement uses TRBV19 and TRBJ2-4; 7 nucleotides agree with TRBD2. This CDR3 spans 15 amino acids. J was trimmed by 0 bases and V by 5 bases; bases with no gene match: 4. From germline, CDR1 is LNHDA and CDR2 SQIVND (reference sequence). CDR3 nucleotides: TGTGCCAGTAGTTGGGCGGGAGTAGCCAAAAACATTCAGTACTTC. This sequence encodes CASSWAGVAKNIQYF.

The chain carries TRBV10-3 and TRBJ1-2; 10 bases map to TRBD1. Trimming at V came to 3 bases and at J to 6 bases, leaving 19 bases not matched to a gene. The germline gives CDR1 ENHRY, CDR2 SYGVKD. This CDR3 spans 19 amino acids. The CDR3 region is CAISDVNRDRGAGMNGYTF. In nucleotides, the CDR3 is TGTGCCATCAGTGATGTCAACCGGGACAGGGGAGCGGGTATGAATGGCTACACCTTC.